This TCR beta chain was sequenced for a study of T cells in Graves' hyperthyroidism and ophthalmopathy. Study overall: Blood was drawn when the patient was first diagnosed and still untreated.

Amplification targeted TCR beta CDR3 regions from RNA transcripts. In the first-round RT-PCR of the TCR CDR3, the HTBI primer set was used. Using its own MiXCR run on the multiplex PCR reads, TCRdb lists one record per CDR3 protein. The repertoire has about 720,000 distinct CDR3 sequences, less than 20% of them found once; the top ten carry 8.4%. This clonotype was seen repeatedly, ten times or more. As yet, its antigen is unknown. Germline values: CDR1 GTSNPN, CDR2 SVGIG (reference sequence). The CDR3 covers 14 residues. The junction had 9 bases not matched to a gene; V was cut back by 5 bases and J by 6 bases. The study, taken as a whole, reports: Among thyroid clonotypes expanded above 0.001, most also appeared in blood. Classification by a 13 V-J model distinguished ophthalmopathy from stable hyperthyroidism. The model made its ophthalmopathy prediction, and onset followed a median 6.5 months later.

The TCR sequence derives from a man aged 18 to 29 with Graves' hyperthyroidism. The chain employs TRBV30 and TRBJ2-1, with 8 bases matching TRBD2. The specimen was blood. DNA for the CDR3: TGTGCCTGGGTGGTGGGAGCGGGAGTCAATGAGCAGTTCTTC. It is translated as CAWVVGAGVNEQFF.